The 26 T cell receptor beta chains in this list originate from one sample, sequenced in a study of blood T cell repertoires in COVID-19. TCRdb's table, derived via immunoSEQ multiplex PCR, lists solely in-frame clones and lacks some. The top ten hold about 7% of the sample, which has over 150,000 clones, roughly 84% seen once. The sample comprised peripheral blood. Receptors originate from a man aged 45-65 years with active or convalescent COVID-19.

The CDR3 sequence: CASSPLAGGETQYF. CDR3 bases: TGTGCCAGCAGTCCCTTAGCGGGGGGGGAGACCCAGTACTTC. The rearrangement joins TRBV2 to TRBJ2-5; 11 bases fit TRBD2. Germline V gene lookup returns CDR1 SNHLY and CDR2 FYNNEI. V dropped 5 bases and J dropped 5; count of bases not matched to a gene: 4. The CDR3 covers 14 residues.

The rearrangement uses TRBV7-2 and TRBJ2-5, with no clear D. The CDR3 has 14 amino acids. From germline, CDR1 is SGHTA and CDR2 FQGNSA. V was pared by 2 bases and J by 4 bases, with 11 bases between. CDR3 nucleotide sequence: TGTGCCAGCAGCTTATTTAGCCGGCTAGAGACCCAGTACTTC. Its protein is CASSLFSRLETQYF.

V is TRBV3-1 (or the pseudogene TRBV3-2) and J is TRBJ1-2, with 9 nucleotides matching TRBD1. J gave up 5 bases and V 4 bases, and 5 bases lay outside the gene matches. Germline V gene sequence: CDR1 LGHDT, CDR2 YNNKEL (reference sequence). This CDR3 has 14 residues. CDR3 sequence: CASSPTGGPYGYTF. The CDR3 nucleotides read TGTGCCAGCAGCCCTACAGGGGGCCCTTATGGCTACACCTTC.

This clone occurred once. V usage is TRBV19 and J usage is TRBJ2-7; 8 nucleotides line up with TRBD2. The CDR3 extends over 14 amino acids. The germline V gene has CDR1 LNHDA and CDR2 SQIVND (reference sequence). Unmatched junction bases numbered 7, after V lost 6 bases and J lost 3 bases. In nucleotides, the CDR3 is TGTGCCAGTAGGCCGGGAGGGCTCTTCTACGAGCAGTACTTC. Translated, it gives CASRPGGLFYEQYF. The full variable domain, in which reference TRBV19 and TRBJ2-7 provide the parts outside the CDR3, is DGGITQSPKYLFRKEGQNVTLSCEQNLNHDAMYWYRQDPGQGLRLIYYSQIVNDFQKGDIAEGYSVSREKKESFPLTVTSAQKNPTAFYLCASRPGGLFYEQYFGPGTRLTVT.

This sequence joins TRBV12-3 or TRBV12-4 and TRBJ1-5; weak D call: TRBD1 (5 bases). The CDR3 is made up of 12 amino acids. V gave up 8 bases and J gave up 6 bases, with 11 bases separating them. The CDR3 nucleotides are TGTGCCAGCGGGGGAGGTTCTCAGCCCCAGCATTTT. It specifies CASGGGSQPQHF.

V and J are TRBV12-3 or TRBV12-4 and TRBJ1-2; D is unresolved. This CDR3 is built from 12 residues. With 1 base removed from V and 7 bases from J, the gap between germline ends came to 7 bases. The CDR3 region has the DNA TGTGCCAGCAGTTTAGGGGAGGGTGGCTACACCTTC. It is translated as CASSLGEGGYTF.

The chain joins TRBV6-1 to TRBJ1-2, with D tentatively TRBD1 (6 bases). V was trimmed by 2 bases and J by 2 bases, leaving 6 bases between them. Germline values: CDR1 MNHNS, CDR2 SASEGT. The CDR3 runs 13 residues. This chain's CDR3 is CASSETGNYGYTF. CDR3 nucleotide sequence: TGTGCCAGCAGTGAAACAGGGAACTATGGCTACACCTTC.

The chain has TRBV3-1 (or the pseudogene TRBV3-2) and TRBJ2-1; a possible D gene is TRBD2 (6 bases). V gave up 0 bases and J gave up 8 bases, with 20 bases separating them. Germline V gene lookup returns CDR1 LGHDT and CDR2 YNNKEL (reference sequence). This CDR3 is 17 amino acids long. The CDR3 DNA reads TGTGCCAGCAGCCAAGAACGGCCGGATTGGGGACTCGATGAGCAGTTCTTC. It encodes CASSQERPDWGLDEQFF.

This clone was seen once. This chain links TRBV12-5 with TRBJ1-3; TRBD1 matches at 9 bases. The CDR3 totals 13 residues. J lost 7 bases, V lost 5 bases, and 3 bases had no gene match. Germline V gene lookup returns CDR1 LGHNT and CDR2 FRNRAP. CDR3 in DNA: TGTGCTAGTGGTACGGGGACAGGGAACACCATATATTTT. Translation: CASGTGTGNTIYF.

Only a few counts were recorded for this clone. V and J are TRBV4-2 and TRBJ2-3; 16 bases match TRBD2. The CDR3 runs to 16 residues. V was pared by 4 bases and J by 4 bases, with 2 bases of the junction left unmatched. Germline CDR1 reads LGHNA; CDR2 reads YNFKEQ. The CDR3 reads CASSLGTSGGADTQYF. The CDR3, as DNA: TGTGCCAGCAGCCTAGGGACTAGCGGGGGGGCAGATACGCAGTATTTT.

V is TRBV7-9 and J is TRBJ2-6; 9 bases line up with TRBD1. The ends lost 5 bases at V and 0 bases at J; junction bases unmatched: 8. Germline V gives CDR1 SEHNR, CDR2 FQNEAQ (reference sequence). The CDR3 totals 18 residues. The CDR3 DNA is TGTGCCAGCAGCCGAGACAGGGGGGGATCCTCTGGGGCCAACGTCCTGACTTTC. Translating gives CASSRDRGGSSGANVLTF.

This clone has just one count. The J gene is TRBJ1-1, the V gene TRBV5-6, with 9 bases that match TRBD1. The V and J ends lost 5 bases and 5 bases, in that order; junction bases with no gene match: 7. The CDR3 contains 14 residues. Germline lookup yields CDR1 SGHDT and CDR2 YYEEEE. The CDR3 sequence is CASRRTGAETEAFF. In DNA, the CDR3 is TGTGCCAGCAGGCGGACAGGGGCTGAAACTGAAGCTTTCTTT.

J is TRBJ1-5 and V is TRBV6-2 or TRBV6-3; D is unresolved. V was cut by 2 bases and J by 7 bases, with 12 bases left in between. The germline CDR1 and CDR2 sequences are MNHEY and SVGEGT. The CDR3 contains 14 residues. The CDR3 region has the DNA TGTGCCAGCAGTTACGCGTTTAAGACACAGCCCCAGCATTTT. Amino acid sequence: CASSYAFKTQPQHF.

This chain uses TRBV7-3 with TRBJ2-1; 7 nucleotides align to TRBD2. V was clipped by 6 bases and J by 8 bases; unmatched bases: 13. CDR3 length: 15 amino acids. CDR1 and CDR2 (germline): SGHTA, FQGTGA. CDR3 residues: CASRSPRDYGDEQFF. CDR3 in DNA: TGTGCCAGCAGATCCCCCCGGGACTACGGCGATGAGCAGTTCTTC.

The chain combines TRBV19 with TRBJ2-7; no clear D gene. This CDR3 is 14 amino acids long. V lost 2 bases to trimming and J lost 5 bases, with 13 bases between them. Germline CDR1 and CDR2: LNHDA and SQIVND (reference sequence). CDR3 loop: CASSISRGADEQYF. The CDR3 nucleotides read TGTGCCAGTAGTATAAGCCGCGGCGCGGACGAGCAGTACTTC.

The chain combines TRBV2 with TRBJ1-2; TRBD1 agrees at 7 bases. This CDR3 contains 15 residues. Germline assignment: CDR1 SNHLY and CDR2 FYNNEI. With 0 bases clipped from V and 2 bases from J, the junction kept 3 bases outside the gene matches. As DNA, the CDR3 is TGTGCCAGCAGTGAAGCGGGGGACAGCAACTATGGCTACACCTTC. Its translation is CASSEAGDSNYGYTF. Combining the CDR3 with reference TRBV2 and TRBJ1-2 gives the whole variable domain EPEVTQTPSHQVTQMGQEVILRCVPISNHLYFYWYRQILGQKVEFLVSFYNNEISEKSEIFDDQFSVERPDGSNFTLKIRSTKLEDSAMYFCASSEAGDSNYGYTFGSGTRLTVV.

The chain recombines TRBV3-1 (or the pseudogene TRBV3-2) with TRBJ2-5; weak D call: TRBD1 (5 bases). CDR3 length: 14 residues. CDR1 LGHDT and CDR2 YNNKEL come from the germline V gene (reference sequence). V gave up 2 bases and J gave up 1 base, with 8 bases separating them. DNA for the CDR3: TGTGCCAGCAGCCAACGGACATTCCAAGAGACCCAGTACTTC. Translated, it gives CASSQRTFQETQYF.

The V gene is TRBV5-4, the J gene TRBJ2-7; D ambiguous. CDR3 length: 14 residues. V gave up 2 bases and J gave up 3 bases, with 12 bases separating them. Germline assignment: CDR1 SGHNT and CDR2 YYREEE (reference sequence). CDR3 amino acids: CASSFGAVNYEQYF. The DNA of the CDR3 is TGTGCCAGCAGCTTTGGCGCGGTCAACTACGAGCAGTACTTC.

The gene calls are TRBV7-2 and TRBJ1-1; no clear D gene. CDR3 length equals 14 residues. Per germline, CDR1 SGHTA and CDR2 FQGNSA. V was cut by 1 base and J by 11 bases, with 17 bases left in between. The CDR3 region is CASSLGLIPVVAFF. In DNA form, the CDR3 reads TGTGCCAGCAGCTTAGGTTTAATACCCGTAGTGGCTTTCTTT.

The chain couples TRBV2 to TRBJ2-1, with 13 bases fitting TRBD2. Trimming took 4 bases from V and 9 from J; bases not matched to a gene: 9. The CDR3 loop spans 16 amino acids. The V gene's germline CDR1 is SNHLY and CDR2 FYNNEI. CDR3 in DNA: TGTGCCAGCAGTGGGGTAACTAGCGGGGGGGCCGCTGAGCAGTTCTTC. This translates into CASSGVTSGGAAEQFF.

The CDR3 loop reads CASSPRGDNSYGYTF. The CDR3 nucleotides are TGTGCCAGCTCACCAAGAGGAGATAATTCCTATGGCTACACCTTC. V is TRBV18 and J is TRBJ1-2; D ambiguous. Germline V CDR1 and CDR2: KGHSH, LQKENI. The CDR3 covers 15 residues. The V and J ends lost 2 bases and 4 bases respectively, with 14 bases between them.

The table lists this clone with a count of one. DNA of the CDR3: TGCAGTGCTAGTGGGCTCGGGGGGCGGGGTTTTGATACGCAGTATTTT. This encodes CSASGLGGRGFDTQYF. The chain carries TRBV20-1 and TRBJ2-3; a weak D match, TRBD2 (7 bases). The CDR3 sequence is 16 residues long. CDR1 is DFQATT and CDR2 is SNEGSKA in the germline V gene (reference sequence). V gave up 3 bases and J gave up 6 bases, with 22 bases separating them.

This chain uses TRBV2 with TRBJ2-1, with D tentatively TRBD1 (6 bases). Trimming removed 4 bases from V and 4 bases from J, with 8 bases in between. This CDR3 comprises 13 residues. Germline lookup yields CDR1 SNHLY and CDR2 FYNNEI. The CDR3 DNA follows: TGTGCCAGCAGTGTAGGACAGTACAATGAGCAGTTCTTC. Translating gives CASSVGQYNEQFF.

The chain combines TRBV6-1 with TRBJ2-1; the D is unclear. The germline V gene has CDR1 MNHNS and CDR2 SASEGT. The CDR3 consists of 14 residues. Trimming shortened V by 3 bases and J by 4 bases, and 10 bases separated the two germline ends. CDR3 protein: CASSETRSYNEQFF. The CDR3 bases are TGTGCCAGCAGTGAGACCAGGTCATACAATGAGCAGTTCTTC.

The chain links TRBV4-2 to TRBJ2-7; no reliable D call. The V and J ends lost 0 bases and 6 bases respectively, with 6 bases between them. Germline V gives CDR1 LGHNA, CDR2 YNFKEQ. The CDR3 totals 12 residues. The CDR3 DNA sequence: TGTGCCAGCAGCCAAGATCAGCGCGAGCAGTACTTC. This gives the protein CASSQDQREQYF.

The chain is built from TRBV2 and TRBJ2-1, with 12 bases matching TRBD1. The germline V gene has CDR1 SNHLY and CDR2 FYNNEI. With 2 bases clipped from V and 8 bases from J, the junction kept 7 bases outside the gene matches. This CDR3 has 16 amino acids. The CDR3 region is CASSESGQGAWDEQFF. The CDR3 bases are TGTGCCAGCAGTGAATCGGGACAGGGGGCGTGGGATGAGCAGTTCTTC.